The 9 T cell receptor beta chains in this list originate from one sample, sequenced in a study of cytomegalovirus exposure and HLA in healthy donors. Primers included in the PCR were 60 Vbeta and 13 Jbeta primers. Generated by immunoSEQ multiplex PCR, the TCRdb table keeps only in-frame clones and is missing some. The data show 65,000 to 85,000 clones, and the top ten clones hold 2% to 2.5%. Material: PBMCs. Source of these receptors: a female donor in good health and CMV-seropositive.

V gene TRBV29-1 combines with J gene TRBJ1-2; maybe TRBD1 (6 bases). Germline values: CDR1 SQVTM, CDR2 ANQGSEA. Trimming removed 5 bases from V and 8 bases from J, with 15 bases in between. The CDR3 spans 12 residues. The CDR3 reads CSVREGGLGYTF. In DNA form, the CDR3 reads TGCAGCGTTCGTGAAGGGGGATTGGGCTACACCTTC.

V gene TRBV28 combines with J gene TRBJ1-6, with D perhaps matching TRBD1 (6 bases). Germline CDR1 and CDR2: MDHEN and SYDVKM. The V end lost 5 bases, the J end lost 7 bases, and 12 bases lay between the germline ends. This CDR3 is built from 14 residues. CDR3 DNA: TGTGCCAGCAGTCGGGGGGGGCGGAATTCACCCCTCCACTTT. It yields the protein CASSRGGRNSPLHF.

This chain joins TRBV5-1 and TRBJ1-1; TRBD1 aligns across 7 bases. The CDR3 spans 16 residues. CDR1 and CDR2 from the germline V gene are SGHRS and YFSETQ. With V trimmed by 3 bases and J by 4 bases, 12 bases remained unmatched. CDR3 loop: CASSSVEGAGSTEAFF. CDR3 DNA: TGCGCCAGCAGCTCTGTAGAGGGGGCGGGTAGCACTGAAGCTTTCTTT.

V usage is TRBV28 and J usage is TRBJ1-1; D is uncertain. Germline CDR1 and CDR2: MDHEN and SYDVKM. Trimming took 4 bases from V and 7 from J, leaving 10 bases between them. CDR3 length: 12 amino acids. The CDR3 DNA sequence: TGTGCCAGCAGTTACCAACTGTTTGAAGCTTTCTTT. Encoded protein: CASSYQLFEAFF.

The J gene is TRBJ2-7, the V gene TRBV28; 8 positions match TRBD1. The CDR3 extends over 15 amino acids. V gave up 6 bases and J gave up 1 base; unmatched junction bases: 8. From germline, CDR1 is MDHEN and CDR2 SYDVKM. CDR3 residues: CASRWTGRGSYEQYF. CDR3 nucleotides: TGTGCCAGCAGGTGGACAGGGAGAGGATCCTACGAGCAGTACTTC.

V gene TRBV4-3 combines with J gene TRBJ1-2; D gene uncertain. With 4 bases removed from V and 4 bases from J, the gap between germline ends came to 16 bases. In germline, CDR1 is LGHNA, CDR2 YSLEER. The CDR3 has 15 amino acids. DNA of the CDR3: TGCGCCAGCAGCCCCTCTGTACAGCAGCCCTATGGCTACACCTTC. It encodes CASSPSVQQPYGYTF.

The rearrangement links TRBV7-6 to TRBJ2-5, with 11 bases that match TRBD2. CDR3 length equals 17 residues. Unmatched junction bases numbered 13, after V lost 1 base and J lost 9 bases. Germline V gene sequence: CDR1 SGHVS, CDR2 FNYEAQ. The CDR3 coding sequence is TGTGCCAGCAGCTTAGATACCCTAGCGGGGGGCCCCGCCCCCCAGTACTTC. Its translation: CASSLDTLAGGPAPQYF. Variable domain in full (rest from reference TRBV7-6 and TRBJ2-5): GAGVSQSPRYKVTKRGQDVALRCDPISGHVSLYWYRQALGQGPEFLTYFNYEAQQDKSGLPNDRFSAERPEGSISTLTIQRTEQRDSAMYRCASSLDTLAGGPAPQYFGPGTRLLVL.

The chain employs TRBV27 and TRBJ1-2, with a possible D match to TRBD1 (6 bases). V was clipped by 5 bases and J by 3 bases, with 16 bases between them. The CDR3 is 15 residues long. The germline gives CDR1 MNHEY, CDR2 SMNVEV (reference sequence). The CDR3 nucleotides read TGTGCCAGCAGTCCTGGACAGCACGGTGACTATGGCTACACCTTC. This sequence encodes CASSPGQHGDYGYTF.

The chain has TRBV5-1 and TRBJ2-3; 10 bases are shared with TRBD1. Trimming removed 5 bases from V and 1 base from J; junction bases left unmatched: 4. This CDR3 has 15 residues. Germline CDR1 reads SGHRS; CDR2 reads YFSETQ. The CDR3 reads CASSSGTGGTDTQYF. CDR3 in DNA: TGCGCCAGCAGTTCCGGGACAGGGGGCACAGATACGCAGTATTTT.